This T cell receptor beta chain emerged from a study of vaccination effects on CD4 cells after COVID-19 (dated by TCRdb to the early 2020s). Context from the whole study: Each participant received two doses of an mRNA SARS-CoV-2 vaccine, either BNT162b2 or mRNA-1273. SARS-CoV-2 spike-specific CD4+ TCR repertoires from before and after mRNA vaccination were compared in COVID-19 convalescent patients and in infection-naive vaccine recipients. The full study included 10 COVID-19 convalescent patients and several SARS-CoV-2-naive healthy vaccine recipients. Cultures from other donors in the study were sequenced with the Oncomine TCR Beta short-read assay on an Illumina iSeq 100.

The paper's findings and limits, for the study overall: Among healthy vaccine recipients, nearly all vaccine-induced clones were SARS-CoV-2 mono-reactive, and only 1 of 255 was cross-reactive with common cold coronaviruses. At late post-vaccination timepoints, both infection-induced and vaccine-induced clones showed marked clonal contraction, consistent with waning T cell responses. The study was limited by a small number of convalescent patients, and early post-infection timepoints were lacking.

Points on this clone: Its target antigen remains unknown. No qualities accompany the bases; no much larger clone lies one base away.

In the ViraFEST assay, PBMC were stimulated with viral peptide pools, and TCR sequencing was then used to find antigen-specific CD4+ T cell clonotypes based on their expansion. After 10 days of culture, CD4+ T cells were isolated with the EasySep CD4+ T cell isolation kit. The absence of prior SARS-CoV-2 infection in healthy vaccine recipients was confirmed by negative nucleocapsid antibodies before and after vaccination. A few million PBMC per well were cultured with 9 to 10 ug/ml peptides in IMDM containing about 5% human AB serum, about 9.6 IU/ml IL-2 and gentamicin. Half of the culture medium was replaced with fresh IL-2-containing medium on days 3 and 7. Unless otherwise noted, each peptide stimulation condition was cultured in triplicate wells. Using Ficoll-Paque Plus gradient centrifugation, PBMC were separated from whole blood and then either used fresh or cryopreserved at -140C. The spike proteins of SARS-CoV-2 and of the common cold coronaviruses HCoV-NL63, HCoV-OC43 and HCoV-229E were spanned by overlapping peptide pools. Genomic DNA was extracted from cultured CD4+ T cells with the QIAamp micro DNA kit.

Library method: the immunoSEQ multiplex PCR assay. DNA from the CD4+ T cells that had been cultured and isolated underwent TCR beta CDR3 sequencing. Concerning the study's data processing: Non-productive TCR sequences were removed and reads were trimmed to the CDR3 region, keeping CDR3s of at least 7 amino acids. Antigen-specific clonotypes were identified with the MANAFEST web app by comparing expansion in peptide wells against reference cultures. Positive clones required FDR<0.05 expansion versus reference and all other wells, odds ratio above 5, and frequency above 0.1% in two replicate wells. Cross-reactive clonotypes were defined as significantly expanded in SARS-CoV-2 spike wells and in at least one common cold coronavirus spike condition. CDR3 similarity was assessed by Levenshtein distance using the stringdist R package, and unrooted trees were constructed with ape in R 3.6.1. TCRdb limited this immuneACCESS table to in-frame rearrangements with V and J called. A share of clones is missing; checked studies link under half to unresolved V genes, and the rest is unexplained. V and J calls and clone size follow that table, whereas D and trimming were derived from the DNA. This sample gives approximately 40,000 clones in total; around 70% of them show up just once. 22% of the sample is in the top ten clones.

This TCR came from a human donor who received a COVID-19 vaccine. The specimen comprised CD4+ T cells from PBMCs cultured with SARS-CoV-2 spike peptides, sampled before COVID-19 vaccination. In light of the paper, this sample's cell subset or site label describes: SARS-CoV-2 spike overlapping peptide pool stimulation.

The CDR3 protein: CASTSGTGVGLGYGYTF. In nucleotides, the sequence is TGTGCCAGTACCTCTGGGACAGGGGTGGGCCTAGGCTATGGCTACACCTTC. The sequence links TRBV19 to TRBJ1-2, and 10 junction bases match TRBD1. Reading the germline V gene (reference sequence) gives CDR1 LNHDA and CDR2 SQIVND. The CDR3 sequence holds 17 residues, the cysteine and phenylalanine included. Of the read, only the CDR3 DNA is kept; its 51 bases are in frame from base 1. V is cut back by 7 bases and J by 4 bases, with 15 bases in the junction unmatched.